The 18 T cell receptor beta chains in this list originate from one sample, sequenced in a study of immune evolution from preneoplasia to lung adenocarcinoma. The method was immunoSEQ multiplex PCR; TCRdb's version includes in-frame clones alone and lacks a portion of them. Of thousands of clones listed, 75% were seen once; the top ten hold 9% to 15%. Input material: FFPE lung adenocarcinoma in situ tissue. The receptor source for this set is a person aged 55-80 years with lung adenocarcinoma.

This chain connects TRBV5-8 to TRBJ1-1; the D gene is possibly TRBD1 (6 bases). The CDR3 loop spans 14 amino acids. Trimming pared 4 bases from V and 3 bases from J, leaving 13 bases between. Per germline, CDR1 SGHTS and CDR2 YDEGEE. CDR3 in amino acids: CASSRRDTYTEAFF. In DNA, the CDR3 is TGTGCCAGCAGCCGGCGGGACACCTACACTGAAGCTTTCTTT.

V and J are TRBV28 and TRBJ2-7; D not certain. V lost 1 base to trimming and J lost 6 bases, with 10 bases between them. The CDR3 runs to 13 residues. Per germline, CDR1 MDHEN and CDR2 SYDVKM. The CDR3 bases are TGTGCCAGCAGTTTATCCCCTATAGGCGAGCAGTACTTC. The encoded protein is CASSLSPIGEQYF. Looking up the rest from reference TRBV28 and TRBJ2-7 gives the full variable domain: DVKVTQSSRYLVKRTGEKVFLECVQDMDHENMFWYRQDPGLGLRLIYFSYDVKMKEKGDIPEGYSVSREKKERFSLILESASTNQTSMYLCASSLSPIGEQYFGPGTRLTVT.

CDR3 amino acids: CASSYSTANTGELFF. The CDR3 DNA reads TGTGCCAGCAGTTACTCGACCGCGAACACCGGGGAGCTGTTTTTT. This sequence joins TRBV6-5 and TRBJ2-2, with D uncertain. Trimming stripped 0 bases from V and 0 bases from J, with 5 bases between. This CDR3 has 15 amino acids. The V gene's germline CDR1 is MNHEY and CDR2 SVGAGI.

The chain recombines TRBV7-9 with TRBJ1-4, with D possibly TRBD1 on 6 matching bases. The CDR3 has 15 residues. The V gene lost 1 base and the J gene lost 2 bases, with 8 bases spanning the gap. From germline, CDR1 is SEHNR and CDR2 FQNEAQ (reference sequence). The CDR3 here is CASSLVRGTNEKLFF. The CDR3 nucleotides read TGTGCCAGCAGCTTAGTTAGGGGGACTAATGAAAAACTGTTTTTT.

This clone was seen a few times. The genes are TRBV5-6 and TRBJ2-3; possible D gene TRBD1, 6 bases. Germline CDR1 reads SGHDT; CDR2 reads YYEEEE. Trimming shortened V by 0 bases and J by 3 bases, and 14 bases separated the two germline ends. The CDR3 contains 16 residues. The CDR3 DNA follows: TGTGCCAGCAGCTTGGAGGGCAGGGGCGGGACAGATACGCAGTATTTT. This gives the protein CASSLEGRGGTDTQYF. The whole variable domain, remainder taken from reference TRBV5-6 and TRBJ2-3, is DAGVTQSPTHLIKTRGQQVTLRCSPKSGHDTVSWYQQALGQGPQFIFQYYEEEERQRGNFPDRFSGHQFPNYSSELNVNALLLGDSALYLCASSLEGRGGTDTQYFGPGTRLTVL.

In its sample, this clone was seen once. The V gene is TRBV28, the J gene TRBJ2-6, with D unclear. Trimming cost V 2 bases and J 0 bases, with 8 bases left between them. This CDR3 region has 16 residues. CDR1 MDHEN and CDR2 SYDVKM come from the germline V gene. The CDR3 protein is CASSLGSLSGANVLTF. CDR3 sequence (DNA): TGTGCCAGCAGTTTAGGCAGCCTCTCTGGGGCCAACGTCCTGACTTTC.

The chain links TRBV4-2 to TRBJ1-2; D is undetermined. The germline V gene has CDR1 LGHNA and CDR2 YNFKEQ. The CDR3 is 15 residues long. V lost 4 bases, J lost 7 bases, and 19 bases lay in between. The CDR3 sequence is CASSRGTVHRSGYTF. The CDR3 bases are TGTGCCAGCAGCCGGGGAACAGTTCACCGTAGTGGCTACACCTTC.

This clone was seen more than once but under ten times. The V gene is TRBV28, the J gene TRBJ1-3; D might be TRBD1 (5 bases). Germline V gene data show CDR1 as MDHEN and CDR2 as SYDVKM. The CDR3 sequence is 15 residues long. With 8 bases removed from V and 7 bases from J, the gap between germline ends came to 21 bases. This CDR3 is CASGGGAALENTIYF. Written as DNA, the CDR3 is TGTGCCAGCGGGGGAGGGGCCGCTCTGGAGAACACCATATATTTT.

The table lists this clone with a few counts. J is TRBJ1-2 and V is TRBV28; D might be TRBD1 (5 bases). The CDR3 has 17 residues. The ends were cut back, 6 bases at V and 1 base at J, with 21 bases in the middle. CDR1 MDHEN and CDR2 SYDVKM come from the germline V gene. The CDR3 spells CASRPRGDGPVNYGYTF. In DNA, the CDR3 is TGTGCCAGCAGACCTAGAGGGGACGGTCCCGTTAACTATGGCTACACCTTC.

The sample holds a few counts of this clone. The gene calls are TRBV5-4 and TRBJ2-5; TRBD1 matches 7 bases. The germline gives CDR1 SGHNT, CDR2 YYREEE (reference sequence). With V trimmed by 4 bases and J by 5 bases, 8 bases remained unmatched. This CDR3 has 14 amino acids. CDR3 bases: TGTGCCAGCAGCCGCGACAGGGTAGTGGAGACCCAGTACTTC. It encodes CASSRDRVVETQYF.

Relative to its sample, this clone is large. A read error may produce the germline difference seen at one junction end. CDR3 sequence (DNA): TGTGCCAGCAGCTTGAGGGCTAGCTCCAACGAGCAGTACTTC. Translation: CASSLRASSNEQYF. The gene calls are TRBV7-2 and TRBJ2-7; D possibly corresponds to TRBD2 (5 bases). This CDR3 region has 14 residues. From germline, CDR1 is SGHTA and CDR2 FQGNSA.

The chain has TRBV12-5 and TRBJ1-5; 7 bases match TRBD1. Germline CDR1 reads LGHNT; CDR2 reads FRNRAP. The junction had 10 bases not matched to a gene; V was cut back by 6 bases and J by 5 bases. The CDR3 is 15 amino acids. The CDR3 spells CASGQKTGFDQPQHF. CDR3 DNA: TGTGCTAGTGGCCAGAAGACAGGGTTTGATCAGCCCCAGCATTTT.

The rearrangement links TRBV5-1 to TRBJ2-2; 8 bases match TRBD2. Unmatched junction bases numbered 2, after V lost 4 bases and J lost 6 bases. Germline values: CDR1 SGHRS, CDR2 YFSETQ. CDR3 length: 13 residues. CDR3 in amino acids: CASSRGGPGELFF. CDR3 coding DNA: TGCGCCAGCAGCCGGGGGGGCCCCGGGGAGCTGTTTTTT.

V and J are TRBV13 and TRBJ2-3, with TRBD1 as a possible D gene (6 bases). Per the germline V gene, CDR1 is PRHDT and CDR2 is FYEKMQ (reference sequence). The CDR3 consists of 15 residues. Trimming stripped 7 bases from V and 4 bases from J, with 18 bases between. CDR3 bases: TGTGCCAGCAATCTAAGACAGGTTGGTTCAGATACGCAGTATTTT. Protein: CASNLRQVGSDTQYF.

V is TRBV27 and J is TRBJ1-6; D possibly corresponds to TRBD1 (6 bases). CDR3 size: 15 residues. V lost 5 bases and J lost 4, with 12 bases in between. Germline V gives CDR1 MNHEY, CDR2 SMNVEV (reference sequence). For the CDR3, the DNA is TGTGCCAGCAGTCCCGCGGGACATTATAATTCACCCCTCCACTTT. Translating it yields CASSPAGHYNSPLHF.

The rearrangement uses TRBV5-1 and TRBJ2-7, with TRBD2 identical over 10 bases. The CDR3 has 16 amino acids. Trimming at V came to 1 base and at J to 0 bases, leaving 4 bases not matched to a gene. Looked up from germline, CDR1 is SGHRS and CDR2 is YFSETQ. CDR3 coding DNA: TGCGCCAGCAGCTTGCTACCTAGCGGGGGCTCCTACGAGCAGTACTTC. Its translation is CASSLLPSGGSYEQYF. The full variable domain, its missing parts supplied by reference TRBV5-1 and TRBJ2-7, is KAGVTQTPRYLIKTRGQQVTLSCSPISGHRSVSWYQQTPGQGLQFLFEYFSETQRNKGNFPGRFSGRQFSNSRSEMNVSTLELGDSALYLCASSLLPSGGSYEQYFGPGTRLTVT.

The V gene is TRBV28, the J gene TRBJ2-3; D might be TRBD1 (5 bases). Trimming removed 6 bases at V and 1 base at J, with 8 bases between. Germline assignment: CDR1 MDHEN and CDR2 SYDVKM. The CDR3 has 13 residues. Written as DNA, the CDR3 is TGTGCCAGCAGGAAACAGGGCACAGATACGCAGTATTTT. Encoded protein: CASRKQGTDTQYF.

This chain uses TRBV7-2 with TRBJ1-5; D gene unclear. Germline assignment: CDR1 SGHTA and CDR2 FQGNSA. The CDR3 has 13 residues. The V gene lost 2 bases and the J gene lost 3 bases, with 5 bases spanning the gap. CDR3 in DNA: TGTGCCAGCAGCTTATTCGACAATCAGCCCCAGCATTTT. Translated: CASSLFDNQPQHF.